This T cell receptor beta chain was recovered during a study of cytomegalovirus exposure and HLA in healthy donors. Study outcomes and limitations: Researchers had no immune exposure information except CMV serostatus available.

Amplification used 60 Vbeta primers and 13 Jbeta primers. This table comes from immunoSEQ multiplex PCR, and its TCRdb copy is limited to in-frame clones, with some not included. This sample has about 120,000 clones, with roughly 82% found just once. A word on this clone: Its antigen is not identified.

The V end lost 1 base, the J end lost 6 bases, and 9 bases lay between the germline ends. Germline V gene lookup returns CDR1 SGHAT and CDR2 FQNNGV. The CDR3 has 13 residues. This TCR came from a man aged 18 to 30 in good health and CMV-seropositive. Sequencing used PBMCs. The J gene is TRBJ1-2, the V gene TRBV11-2, with unresolved D. The CDR3 spells CASSLGGQDGYTF. The CDR3 DNA reads as TGTGCCAGCAGCTTAGGTGGTCAGGATGGCTACACCTTC.